One sample yielded the 6 T cell receptor beta chains listed below, sequenced in a study of CD8 T cells in Susac syndrome. The RNA, about 0.5 to 1 ug, was put through reverse transcription using random hexamers. One entry per CDR3 protein results from TCRdb running MiXCR on the immunoSEQ multiplex PCR reads. This sample carries hundreds of thousands of distinct CDR3 sequences, approximately 90% of them seen once, and the ten largest clones take approximately 0.18%. Material: CD8+ T cells from PBMCs. These receptors were collected from a human donor with multiple sclerosis.

The J gene is TRBJ1-5, the V gene TRBV30, with D possibly being TRBD1 (5 bases). Germline V gene sequence: CDR1 GTSNPN, CDR2 SVGIG (reference sequence). Trimming took off 2 bases at V and 2 bases at J, with 10 bases between the two ends. This CDR3 region has 14 residues. DNA of the CDR3: TGTGCCTGGAGTCGGGGCAGCGGCAATCAGCCCCAGCATTTT. Its protein product is CAWSRGSGNQPQHF. The full variable domain, its missing parts supplied by reference TRBV30 and TRBJ1-5, is SQTIHQWPATLVQPVGSPLSLECTVEGTSNPNLYWYRQAAGRGLQLLFYSVGIGQISSEVPQNLSASRPQDRQFILSSKKLLLSDSGFYLCAWSRGSGNQPQHFGDGTRLSIL.

The chain employs TRBV9 and TRBJ1-3; D unclear. Germline V gene data show CDR1 as SGDLS and CDR2 as YYNGEE. The ends were cut back, 0 bases at V and 0 bases at J, with 4 bases in the middle. The length of the CDR3 is 14 residues. This chain's CDR3 is CASSVGTSGNTIYF. Here the CDR3 DNA reads TGTGCCAGCAGCGTAGGGACCTCTGGAAACACCATATATTTT.

This clonotype was counted once. The rearrangement joins TRBV9 to TRBJ2-5; a weak D match, TRBD1 (7 bases). V dropped 0 bases and J dropped 3 bases, with 18 bases sitting between them. This CDR3 spans 17 amino acids. The germline CDR1 and CDR2 sequences are SGDLS and YYNGEE. The CDR3: CASSVERDSRREETQYF. As DNA, the CDR3 is TGTGCCAGCAGCGTAGAACGGGACAGTCGGAGGGAAGAGACCCAGTACTTC.

The chain has TRBV2 and TRBJ1-1; D is unresolved. The germline gives CDR1 SNHLY, CDR2 FYNNEI. V shed 6 bases and J shed 5 bases, with 16 bases lying between them. There are 14 residues in the CDR3. The CDR3 DNA is TGTGCCAGCAGAAAAAGCGTGGATTGGACTGAAGCTTTCTTT. Its translation is CASRKSVDWTEAFF.

This rearrangement joins TRBV27 to TRBJ2-5; D remains unclear. V lost 5 bases to trimming and J lost 1 base, with 8 bases between them. This CDR3 comprises 13 residues. The germline V gene has CDR1 MNHEY and CDR2 SMNVEV (reference sequence). The DNA for the CDR3 is TGTGCCAGCAGTCCCTATGCCCAAGAGACCCAGTACTTC. This encodes CASSPYAQETQYF.

The chain employs TRBV19 and TRBJ1-2, with a weak D call TRBD1 (5 bases). CDR1 LNHDA and CDR2 SQIVND come from the germline V gene (reference sequence). V was clipped by 7 bases and J by 0 bases, with 9 bases between them. This CDR3 comprises 13 residues. The CDR3 DNA reads TGTGCCAGTAATCAGGGTACTAACTATGGCTACACCTTC. As protein: CASNQGTNYGYTF.